The 16 T cell receptor beta chains below all came from one sample that was sequenced in a study of T cell repertoires in ileal Crohn's disease. The protocol was immunoSEQ multiplex PCR, while the TCRdb copy is restricted to in-frame clones and leaves out a portion. The data hold approximately 1,000 clones, with 86% observed a single time. The sorted cells were lamina propria lymphocytes from surgical specimens, first isolated by density gradient. Sequencing was done on a sample of CD4+ T cells sorted from the ileum. These receptors were collected from an adult with Crohn's disease.

This rearrangement joins TRBV19 to TRBJ2-5; 7 bases map to TRBD2. There are 15 residues in the CDR3. The germline V gene has CDR1 LNHDA and CDR2 SQIVND (reference sequence). With 5 bases clipped from V and 5 bases from J, the junction kept 11 bases outside the gene matches. The CDR3 is CASSPLGRERETQYF. DNA of the CDR3: TGTGCCAGTAGTCCCCTGGGGCGGGAGAGGGAGACCCAGTACTTC.

This clone was recorded only once. The chain recombines TRBV5-1 with TRBJ2-7; D perhaps matches TRBD1 (5 bases). Germline values: CDR1 SGHRS, CDR2 YFSETQ. CDR3 size: 15 residues. The V and J ends lost 3 bases and 0 bases respectively, with 13 bases between them. CDR3 sequence (DNA): TGCGCCAGCAGCTATGACAGTGCCAACTCCTACGAGCAGTACTTC. This gives the protein CASSYDSANSYEQYF.

The V and J genes are TRBV28 and TRBJ1-1, with D possibly TRBD1 on 5 matching bases. Trimming took off 7 bases at V and 0 bases at J, with 9 bases between the two ends. This CDR3 comprises 13 residues. Germline loops: CDR1 MDHEN, CDR2 SYDVKM. The CDR3 protein is CASKGDMNTEAFF. CDR3 DNA sequence: TGTGCCAGCAAAGGGGATATGAACACTGAAGCTTTCTTT.

This chain links TRBV11-1 with TRBJ2-7; the match to TRBD1 covers 9 bases. This CDR3 has 15 amino acids. Looked up from germline, CDR1 is SGHAT and CDR2 is FQDESV (reference sequence). V shed 1 base, J shed 3 bases, and the junction held 4 bases outside the gene matches. DNA for the CDR3: TGTGCCAGCAGCTTAGAACCGGGACAGGGCTACGAGCAGTACTTC. Amino acids: CASSLEPGQGYEQYF.

This clone occurred once. The V gene is TRBV19, the J gene TRBJ2-3; D remains ambiguous. The CDR3 length is 15 residues. The germline gives CDR1 LNHDA, CDR2 SQIVND (reference sequence). V lost 10 bases to trimming and J lost 5 bases, with 22 bases between them. The DNA for the CDR3 is TGTGCCACTACTGACACTTGGGCCTCGGTAGATACGCAGTATTTT. Its protein product is CATTDTWASVDTQYF.

This chain joins TRBV5-8 and TRBJ2-6, with D unclear. CDR3 length: 13 amino acids. Germline V gene lookup returns CDR1 SGHTS and CDR2 YDEGEE. Trimming cost V 0 bases and J 4 bases, with 2 bases left between them. Written as DNA, the CDR3 is TGTGCCAGCAGCTTGGTAGGGGCCAACGTCCTGACTTTC. Its protein is CASSLVGANVLTF.

This clone was recorded a few times. The chain has TRBV7-3 and TRBJ2-3, with 9 bases fitting TRBD1. This CDR3 is 15 amino acids long. The germline CDR1 and CDR2 sequences are SGHTA and FQGTGA. V dropped 5 bases and J dropped 6; count of bases not matched to a gene: 9. CDR3 nucleotides: TGTGCCAGCAGCCCAGGGACAGGGATTCAGGATACGCAGTATTTT. Translating gives CASSPGTGIQDTQYF.

V and J are TRBV7-3 and TRBJ2-7; a weak D match, TRBD1 (5 bases). Per the germline V gene, CDR1 is SGHTA and CDR2 is FQGTGA. This CDR3 comprises 15 residues. The germline V and J ends were trimmed by 3 bases and 2 bases, with 14 bases remaining between them. The CDR3 region is CASSFLAGPTYEQYF. The CDR3 DNA reads as TGTGCCAGCAGCTTTCTGGCAGGGCCAACCTACGAGCAGTACTTC.

This clone was counted once. This chain links TRBV20-1 with TRBJ2-5; 7 nucleotides align to TRBD1. CDR1 and CDR2 from the germline V gene are DFQATT and SNEGSKA (reference sequence). V trimming: 6 bases; J trimming: 5 bases; junction bases outside the gene matches: 3. The length of the CDR3 is 11 residues. The CDR3 reads CSALQGETQYF. The CDR3 region has the DNA TGCAGTGCCCTACAGGGGGAGACCCAGTACTTC.

V usage is TRBV28 and J usage is TRBJ2-1; D gene uncertain. This CDR3 comprises 15 residues. Trimming shortened V by 4 bases and J by 5 bases, and 15 bases separated the two germline ends. Germline V gene sequence: CDR1 MDHEN, CDR2 SYDVKM. CDR3 DNA: TGTGCCAGCAGTTGGGTAGCCCTTACCAACAATGAGCAGTTCTTC. Translated, it gives CASSWVALTNNEQFF.

This chain connects TRBV28 to TRBJ2-7; D might be TRBD1 (6 bases). The V gene's germline CDR1 is MDHEN and CDR2 SYDVKM. This CDR3 is built from 15 residues. Trimming removed 2 bases at V and 0 bases at J, with 11 bases between. DNA of the CDR3: TGTGCCAGCAGTTTAGGGGGACAAAGCTCCTACGAGCAGTACTTC. This gives the protein CASSLGGQSSYEQYF.

V usage is TRBV28 and J usage is TRBJ2-7, with 10 bases that match TRBD2. CDR3 size: 14 residues. The germline V gene encodes CDR1 MDHEN and CDR2 SYDVKM. The J segment lost 4 bases and the V segment lost 5 bases, leaving 5 bases of the junction unmatched. The CDR3 nucleotides read TGTGCCAGCAGTACGGGACTAGCGCGTTACGAGCAGTACTTC. Residues: CASSTGLARYEQYF. The complete variable domain, with remaining parts taken from reference TRBV28 and TRBJ2-7, reads DVKVTQSSRYLVKRTGEKVFLECVQDMDHENMFWYRQDPGLGLRLIYFSYDVKMKEKGDIPEGYSVSREKKERFSLILESASTNQTSMYLCASSTGLARYEQYFGPGTRLTVT.

The rearrangement joins TRBV2 to TRBJ1-4, with D hard to call. V shed 7 bases and J shed 8 bases, with 17 bases lying between them. The CDR3 runs to 14 residues. Germline loops: CDR1 SNHLY, CDR2 FYNNEI. The CDR3 DNA follows: TGTGCCAGCAAAGAAGCGGTCTCCGCGGAAAAACTGTTTTTT. Translating it yields CASKEAVSAEKLFF.

V is TRBV29-1 and J is TRBJ1-4; 9 nucleotides match TRBD1. The CDR3 consists of 13 residues. V shed 7 bases and J 8 bases; nucleotides not matched to a gene: 8. The germline V gene encodes CDR1 SQVTM and CDR2 ANQGSEA. The CDR3 loop reads CSADPGQGEKLFF. The CDR3 nucleotides read TGCAGCGCTGACCCGGGACAGGGAGAAAAACTGTTTTTT.

This clone was seen a single time. The chain uses TRBV2 and TRBJ2-7, with D tentatively TRBD1 (6 bases). The CDR3 has 14 amino acids. Trimming took 7 bases from V and 0 from J, leaving 13 bases between them. Per germline, CDR1 SNHLY and CDR2 FYNNEI. The CDR3 DNA sequence: TGTGCCAGCATGAAGGACAGTTACTCCTACGAGCAGTACTTC. It specifies CASMKDSYSYEQYF.

This chain uses TRBV9 with TRBJ2-3; 8 bases align to TRBD2. Losses at the gene ends were 4 bases for V and 1 base for J; bases not matched to a gene: 8. Germline assignment: CDR1 SGDLS and CDR2 YYNGEE. CDR3 length: 16 residues. In DNA form, the CDR3 reads TGTGCCAGCAGCCCTTCCGGGAGGGCCGGCACAGATACGCAGTATTTT. It yields the protein CASSPSGRAGTDTQYF.